A selection of T cell receptor beta chains follows, all from one sample in a study of T cell repertoires in cytomegalovirus infection. The antigens of these receptors remain unknown. TCRdb reprocessed the reads via MiXCR and lists one record per CDR3 protein. The table lists some 590,000 distinct CDR3 sequences, 40% of them singletons. Sequenced here: cultured PBMCs, sampled from culture after CMV antigen stimulation. These receptors were taken from a human donor in good health (CMV status not recorded). Some clones in this sample may be carry-over from other donors' samples. Each CDR3 is given with its conserved first and last residue. D genes are given only for firm matches. Size is stated for part of the rows, as once, few or many counts, or as a class when the clone is expanded.

d_gene | j_gene | abundance | v_gene | CDR3nt | CDR3aa
TRBD2 | TRBJ2-3 | - | TRBV10-3 | TGTGCCATCAGTGATTTCGGGATAGCGGGGGGCTCGAGCACAGATACGCAGTATTTT | CAISDFGIAGGSSTDTQYF
TRBD1 | TRBJ1-5 | - | TRBV7-8 | TGTGCCAGCAGCTTTGACAGGGCCCTACAGCCCCAGCATTTT | CASSFDRALQPQHF
- | TRBJ2-3 | - | TRBV7-2 | TGTGCCAGCAGCTTACAGTCGAGTTGGGGCACAGATACGCAGTATTTT | CASSLQSSWGTDTQYF
TRBD2 | TRBJ2-7 | - | TRBV9 | TGTGCCAGCAGTAAGAATACGGGGGGGGGGGCCTACGAGCAGTACTTC | CASSKNTGGGAYEQYF
- | TRBJ2-7 | few | TRBV7-2 | TGTGCCAGCAACCTCCAGGGTCCCGGGCCCTACGAGCAGTACTTC | CASNLQGPGPYEQYF
- | TRBJ2-5 | - | TRBV11-2 | TGTGCCAGCAGCTTATCAGGCCAGGTCGAAGAGACCCAGTACTTC | CASSLSGQVEETQYF
- | TRBJ2-7 | - | TRBV7-9 | TGTGCCAGCAGCTCTTCGGAGGAGCAGTACTTC | CASSSSEEQYF
- | TRBJ2-2 | many | TRBV7-2 | TGTGCCAGCAGCCCAACGACAGGTCGCGGCACCGGGGAGCTGTTTTTT | CASSPTTGRGTGELFF
TRBD2 | TRBJ2-1 | - | TRBV29-1 | TGCAGCGTTGCTCTGCGACTAGCGGACCACAATGAGCAGTTCTTC | CSVALRLADHNEQFF
TRBD1 | TRBJ2-2 | few | TRBV7-9 | TGTGCCAGCAGCCGTCTGACAGGGACCGGGGAGCTGTTTTTT | CASSRLTGTGELFF
- | TRBJ2-1 | many | TRBV7-2 | TGTGCCAGCAGCCCCGGCAGGGAATTGTTTAATGAGCAGTTCTTC | CASSPGRELFNEQFF
- | TRBJ2-3 | - | TRBV7-2 | TGTGCCAGCAGCTTCTTCGGGGACGGGGCAGATACGCAGTATTTT | CASSFFGDGADTQYF
- | TRBJ1-1 | few | TRBV7-6 | TGTGCCAGCAGCTCCCTGGACACGCAATCGGCTTTCTTT | CASSSLDTQSAFF
- | TRBJ2-3 | - | TRBV7-6 | TGTGCCAGCAGTCTACGGCGGGGGCGCACAGATACGCAGTATTTT | CASSLRRGRTDTQYF
- | TRBJ2-3 | - | TRBV7-8 | TGTGCCAGCAGCTTAGGTGCAGGGATTGGCACAGATACGCAGTATTTT | CASSLGAGIGTDTQYF
TRBD2 | TRBJ2-7 | many | TRBV7-6 | TGTGCCAGCAGCGACTTCGGGACTAGCGGGCCCGAGCAGTACTTC | CASSDFGTSGPEQYF
TRBD2 | TRBJ2-1 | few | TRBV11-2 | TGTGCCAGCAGCTTAATGCTAGCGGGATCCTTGGGGAATGAGCAGTTCTTC | CASSLMLAGSLGNEQFF
TRBD1 | TRBJ1-5 | - | TRBV6-1 | TGTGCCAGCAAAATACAGGGGGCGCATCAGCCCCAGCATTTT | CASKIQGAHQPQHF
TRBD1 | TRBJ1-1 | - | TRBV4-2 | TGTGCCAGCAGCCAAGAAGTGGGCCAGGGGGCTGTTGAAGCTTTCTTT | CASSQEVGQGAVEAFF
- | TRBJ1-6 | once | TRBV15 | TGTGCCACCAGCAGAGATGGGACACGCGATAATTCACCCCTCCACTTT | CATSRDGTRDNSPLHF
- | TRBJ2-6 | - | TRBV7-8 | TGTGCCAGCAGCTCTAGACAGGCTGGGGCCAACGTCCTGACTTTC | CASSSRQAGANVLTF
TRBD1 | TRBJ1-1 | few | TRBV7-2 | TGTGCCAGCAGGGGTGACAGGGGGGACACTGAAGCTTTCTTT | CASRGDRGDTEAFF
TRBD1 | TRBJ1-5 | few | TRBV20-1 | TGCAGTGCTGGACAGGGGGCGAGTCAGCCCCAGCATTTT | CSAGQGASQPQHF
- | TRBJ1-2 | few | TRBV7-6 | TGTGCCAGCAGCTATCAACTTGGGGGGGGCCTCTATGGCTACACCTTC | CASSYQLGGGLYGYTF
- | TRBJ2-2 | - | TRBV5-5 | TGTGCCAGTAGACGACCTGCGAACACCGGGGAGCTGTTTTTT | CASRRPANTGELFF
- | TRBJ1-4 | - | TRBV6-1 | TGTGCCAGCATTCCCAGGGGAGGATATGAAAAACTGTTTTTT | CASIPRGGYEKLFF
- | TRBJ2-5 | few | TRBV20-1 | TGCAGTGCTAGAGATGATTTTGTTTCGGGGGTGGAGACCCAGTACTTC | CSARDDFVSGVETQYF
- | TRBJ1-4 | - | TRBV15 | TGTGCCACCAGCAGAGGTTCCAGGGATCGTGAAAAACTGTTTTTT | CATSRGSRDREKLFF
- | TRBJ1-3 | - | TRBV19 | TGTGCCAGTACCCAACGGCAGGGCCGTGGAAACACCATATATTTT | CASTQRQGRGNTIYF
- | TRBJ2-3 | - | TRBV19 | TGTGCCAGTAGTACCCCACTTAAAGATACGCAGTATTTT | CASSTPLKDTQYF
TRBD1 | TRBJ2-5 | - | TRBV7-2 | TGTGCCAGCAGCACCAGACAGGGGGATAGGGGAGAGACCCAGTACTTC | CASSTRQGDRGETQYF
TRBD1 | TRBJ1-1 | - | TRBV6-8 | TGTGCCAGCAGTTACGGCGGGACAGCCGCTGTCACTGAAGCTTTCTTT | CASSYGGTAAVTEAFF
- | TRBJ2-7 | - | TRBV2 | TGTGCCAGCATCGGCAGGGGTTACGAGCAGTACTTC | CASIGRGYEQYF
TRBD1 | TRBJ1-1 | - | TRBV5-5 | TGTGCCAGCAGCGCCCCGGACAGGATCACTGAAGCTTTCTTT | CASSAPDRITEAFF
- | TRBJ2-3 | few | TRBV7-2 | TGTGCCAGCAGCCAACCGGGGGGCACAGATACGCAGTATTTT | CASSQPGGTDTQYF
TRBD2 | TRBJ2-1 | many | TRBV4-1 | TGCGCCAGCAGCCAAGTCGGACTAGCGGGAGGGCCACTTCACAATGAGCAGTTCTTC | CASSQVGLAGGPLHNEQFF
- | TRBJ1-1 | - | TRBV7-9 | TGTGCCAGCAGCGTCCCCGGGGGGACTGAAGCTTTCTTT | CASSVPGGTEAFF
TRBD1 | TRBJ2-7 | - | TRBV11-2 | TGTGCCAGCAGACCCGCTCCGCGTACAGGGGCCGAGCAGTACTTC | CASRPAPRTGAEQYF
- | TRBJ1-5 | - | TRBV10-3 | TGTGCCATCAGTGAATCCACTCAGCCCCAGCATTTT | CAISESTQPQHF
TRBD2 | TRBJ2-1 | - | TRBV5-1 | TGCGCCAGCAGCCCTCCACGGGGGGGCAAGATCAATGAGCAGTTCTTC | CASSPPRGGKINEQFF
- | TRBJ2-1 | - | TRBV5-1 | TGCGCCAGCAGCGCCCGGGGAACCTCCAGATACTACAATGAGCAGTTCTTC | CASSARGTSRYYNEQFF
TRBD2 | TRBJ2-5 | - | TRBV6-1 | TGTGCCAGCAGAGAGCGGGGGGGCCAAGAGACCCAGTACTTC | CASRERGGQETQYF
- | TRBJ2-2 | few | TRBV10-3 | TGTGCCATCAGTGGGGATTCTACCGGGGAGCTGTTTTTT | CAISGDSTGELFF
TRBD2 | TRBJ2-1 | - | TRBV5-1 | TGCGCCAGCAGCTTAAGGACTAGCGGGAGCCCGGATGAGCAGTTCTTC | CASSLRTSGSPDEQFF
- | TRBJ2-4 | few | TRBV11-2 | TGTGCCAGCAGCTTAGGAGCAGCCAAAAACATTCAGTACTTC | CASSLGAAKNIQYF
- | TRBJ2-7 | - | TRBV12-3/TRBV12-4 | TGTGCCAGCCCCCGTAATGAGCAGTACTTC | CASPRNEQYF
TRBD1 | TRBJ2-5 | - | TRBV5-3 | TGTGCCAGCAGCCCCACAGGGGCCCAAGAGACCCAGTACTTC | CASSPTGAQETQYF
TRBD2 | TRBJ2-3 | few | TRBV11-2 | TGTGCCAGCAGCATCACGGGGGGGGCAAGATCGGATACGCAGTATTTT | CASSITGGARSDTQYF
- | TRBJ1-5 | - | TRBV6-2/TRBV6-3 | TGTGCCAGCAGTTACTCCGGACCGCTCAATCAGCCCCAGCATTTT | CASSYSGPLNQPQHF
- | TRBJ2-5 | - | TRBV18 | TGTGCCAGCTCACCACAGGGTTTGGAGGAGACCCAGTACTTC | CASSPQGLEETQYF
- | TRBJ2-3 | - | TRBV10-3 | TGTGCCATCAGTGATGGGGGGATGAGCACAGATACGCAGTATTTT | CAISDGGMSTDTQYF